This TCR beta chain came from a study of T cells in Graves' hyperthyroidism and ophthalmopathy (dated by TCRdb to about 2019). With respect to the entire study: To identify distinguishing TCR V-J signatures, a discovery cohort of around 100 patients was used, comprising approximately 40 with Graves' ophthalmopathy and some 60 with stable Graves' hyperthyroidism. Prospective prediction of ophthalmopathy was tested in an independent validation cohort consisting of some 18 hyperthyroidism patients and 15 to 17 patients who later progressed to ophthalmopathy. The approximately 97 discovery patients were randomly divided into training and test sets at a 7:3 ratio. Thyroid tissue and blood T-cell repertoires from roughly 6 Graves' hyperthyroidism patients were also compared in the study. After blood sampling, hyperthyroidism patients were treated with methimazole at a starting dose of 30 mg daily, and ophthalmopathy patients were treated with high-dose intravenous methylprednisolone. According to the paper, TCR Vbeta CDR3 sequencing was carried out on about 140 peripheral blood samples, which came from about 45 ophthalmopathy, around 74 hyperthyroidism and approximately 17 progressor patients. Here is what the overall study found, with its caveats: Most expanded thyroid clonotypes (frequency above 0.001) were also found in blood, which suggests that blood repertoires may mirror thyroid immune responses. Sample size was not statistically predetermined, and blinding of investigators to group allocation was not performed. A model built on a 13 V-J signature distinguished ophthalmopathy from stable hyperthyroidism, reaching 85% to 90% sensitivity and under 84% specificity in cross-validation and 80%/75% in testing. In validation, progression to ophthalmopathy was predicted by the model with 70.59% sensitivity and 72% to 85% specificity, a median of about 6.8 months before onset.

The TCR beta CDR3 regions were amplified from RNA transcripts. For the first round of RT-PCR on the TCR CDR3, the HTBI primer set was used together with the Qiagen OneStep RT-PCR kit. Libraries were constructed in a second round of multiplex PCR, after which size selection and purification were carried out. Libraries were sequenced paired-end with 100 bp reads on an Illumina HiSeq2000. The paper's data handling went like this. SOAPnuke was used to process the raw data, removing reads that contained adapters or uncalled bases, had a mean Phred below 15, or lacked an exact match to the constant primer or identifier. COPE v1.2.5 was used to merge the high-quality paired reads, and each unique nucleotide sequence was defined as a clonotype. MiTCR v1.1 was used to align clonotypes to the IMGT TRBV, TRBD and TRBJ reference segments. Only V-J combinations with frequency above 0.0001, covering 98% to 99.2% of repertoires, were analysed. The TCS score was defined as F50 (clonal expansion) divided by E x V (chaos), with BLOSUM62-based TCRdist calculated between CDR3 peptides within each V-J. Welch's t-statistics and random forest reduced around 550 V-J features to 13, which were used in a naive Bayes classifier (R e1071). The similarity between thyroid and blood repertoires was quantified using the Morisita-Horn index. Clones were called with MiXCR by TCRdb after fastp trimmed the public reads at Q25, and only in-frame beta chains were retained. A single entry per CDR3 protein holds the most common genes and DNA from its merged rows. None of the V and J calls come from the authors' own analysis; TCRdb made them. In all, the sample holds approximately 500,000 distinct CDR3 sequences, and just over 45% of those were seen once. The ten largest account for around 7.7% of the sample.

CDR1 and CDR2, per the germline V gene, are MGHRA and YSYEKL. V was cut back by 1 base and J by 6 bases, leaving a gap of 18 bases between them. Inclusive of the bounding cysteine and phenylalanine, the CDR3 is 16 residues long. CDR3 DNA is the only sequence kept; it has 48 bases, read in frame from the first base. On this clonotype: The antigen this receptor binds is unknown. No base quality information exists; no much larger clone differs at one position.

Stable Graves' hyperthyroidism was defined as no progression to ophthalmopathy during 18 months of follow-up. The hyperthyroidism patients were between 18 and 65 years old and newly diagnosed, with a disease duration of less than 2 months. Exclusion was applied to patients with uncontrolled infections, other autoimmune diseases, pregnancy or lactation. Clinical symptoms, serum thyroxine and TRAb, thyroid ultrasound, and orbital computed tomography formed the basis for the diagnoses. Trizol reagent was used to extract total RNA, and RNA quality was then checked on an Agilent 2100 Bioanalyzer. The sequence links TRBV4-1 to TRBJ1-2; D gene: possibly TRBD1, on 5 matching bases. The clonotype comes from a young woman with Graves' hyperthyroidism. Sequencing used peripheral blood or thyroid tissue (not recorded which). The DNA is TGCGCCAGCAGCCAAGCTGGGAGGAAACGGGGGGATGGCTACACCTTC. Its coded protein is CASSQAGRKRGDGYTF.